This TCR beta chain originates from a study of T cell responses to AZD1222 COVID-19 vaccine. Assay used: immunoSEQ multiplex PCR; TCRdb lists only in-frame clones, some missing. The profile shows about 86,000 clones, around 90% of them singletons. The receptor comes from an adult in good health. This specimen consisted of peripheral blood, obtained on day 0 of MenACWY control vaccination.

For the CDR3, the DNA is TGCGCCAGCAGCCAAGACACGGGCGCGGGTGGAAACACCATATATTTT. Translation gives CASSQDTGAGGNTIYF. The genes are TRBV4-3 and TRBJ1-3, with D uncertain. Germline CDR1 reads LGHNA; CDR2 reads YSLEER. The CDR3 has 16 residues. V shed 0 bases and J shed 3 bases, with 12 bases lying between them.